These 6 T cell receptor beta chains were sequenced from one sample in a study of blood T cells in healthy people across ages. Through a sample-barcoded 5' primer and a J-beta primer mix, a second PCR was run for roughly 7 to 11 cycles. TCRdb reprocessed the 5' RACE reads with MiXCR, giving one entry per CDR3 protein. The repertoire holds around 870,000 distinct CDR3 sequences, with 29% as singletons. Sequencing was carried out using blood. These receptors originate from a woman aged 80 or over in good health.

A word on this clonotype: A much larger clone lies one base from this, so it may be a read error. The rearrangement joins TRBV29-1 to TRBJ1-4, with 8 positions matching TRBD1. Germline assignment: CDR1 SQVTM and CDR2 ANQGSEA. V gave up 8 bases and J gave up 8 bases; unmatched junction bases: 10. The CDR3 is 13 residues long. The CDR3 coding sequence is TGCAGCATTCCAGGGGGCCTCGGGGAAAAACTGTTTTTT. It yields the protein CSIPGGLGEKLFF.

This clonotype was counted only a few times. The rearrangement joins TRBV20-1 to TRBJ2-2, with a possible D match to TRBD2 (6 bases). The V gene lost 5 bases and the J gene lost 0 bases, with 13 bases spanning the gap. There are 15 residues in the CDR3. CDR1 is DFQATT, CDR2 SNEGSKA, per germline (reference sequence). The CDR3 is CSASGLNANTGELFF. The CDR3 DNA follows: TGCAGTGCTTCTGGACTAAACGCGAACACCGGGGAGCTGTTTTTT.

This chain links TRBV27 with TRBJ2-7, with D hard to call. The CDR3 consists of 14 residues. Germline V gene lookup returns CDR1 MNHEY and CDR2 SMNVEV (reference sequence). V was pared by 2 bases and J by 2 bases, with 10 bases between. The CDR3 sequence is CASSLAPPPYEQYF. CDR3 nucleotides: TGTGCCAGCAGTTTAGCCCCCCCCCCCTACGAGCAGTACTTC.

This clonotype was observed a handful of times. The rearrangement joins TRBV6-2 or TRBV6-3 to TRBJ2-2; D is uncertain. Germline CDR1 is MNHEY and CDR2 is SVGEGT. V gave up 3 bases and J gave up 0 bases, with 8 bases separating them. CDR3 length: 15 amino acids. In DNA form, the CDR3 reads TGTGCCAGCAGTTATGTGACAACGAACACCGGGGAGCTGTTTTTT. It codes for CASSYVTTNTGELFF.

This clonotype was detected a few times. V and J are TRBV24-1 and TRBJ1-5; D remains unclear. The CDR3 is 14 amino acids. Germline V gives CDR1 KGHDR, CDR2 SFDVKD. V was pared by 5 bases and J by 3 bases, with 10 bases between. CDR3 DNA: TGTGCCACCAGTGGGGTCAGCAACAATCAGCCCCAGCATTTT. It codes for CATSGVSNNQPQHF.

This clonotype has more than one count but fewer than ten. The rearrangement joins TRBV11-2 to TRBJ1-4; D uncertain. The CDR3 has 16 residues. Trimming removed 0 bases at V and 0 bases at J, with 8 bases between. Per germline, CDR1 SGHAT and CDR2 FQNNGV. The CDR3: CASSLDLVATNEKLFF. The CDR3 DNA follows: TGTGCCAGCAGCTTAGATCTCGTTGCAACTAATGAAAAACTGTTTTTT. The full variable domain, its missing parts supplied by reference TRBV11-2 and TRBJ1-4, is EAGVAQSPRYKIIEKRQSVAFWCNPISGHATLYWYQQILGQGPKLLIQFQNNGVVDDSQLPKDRFSAERLKGVDSTLKIQPAKLEDSAVYLCASSLDLVATNEKLFFGSGTQLSVL.